This T cell receptor beta chain was profiled in a study of CD4+ T cells in melanoma (dated by TCRdb to between 2020 and 2023). In the study overall: The study examined neoantigen-specific CD4+ T cells in human melanoma. Study-wide conclusions, independent of this receptor: Neoantigen-specific CD4+ T cells were reported to be correlated with the function of CD8+ T cells, macrophages and B cells. Neoantigen-specific CD4+ T cells in melanoma were reported to have a range of differentiation states.

Donors were patients with melanoma. Library prep was done by the immunoSEQ multiplex PCR assay. What TCRdb holds here is the immuneACCESS table cut down to in-frame rearrangements. Part of the clones is not present; checked against another copy, under half of the missing clones reflect an unresolved V gene, and the others are unexplained. The sample contains roughly 150,000 clones, around 90% of them found a single time. The top ten clones comprise more than 1.5% of the sample. Turning to this clone: There is no known antigen for this receptor. Per-nucleotide qualities are absent, and no much larger clonotype sits a single base away.

The receptor's source is a human donor with melanoma.

The bases are TGCGCCAGCAGCTTGGTTGGCTTAGGGACAGATACGCAGTATTTT. Its amino acids are CASSLVGLGTDTQYF. Recombination joined TRBV5-1 with TRBJ2-3; no D gene can be assigned with confidence. From the cysteine through the phenylalanine, the CDR3 covers 15 amino acids. Here the CDR3 DNA is all that survives: 45 bases in frame from base 1. V sheds 0 bases and J sheds 3 bases, leaving 11 bases between their ends. The germline V gene specifies SGHRS as CDR1 and YFSETQ as CDR2.